Listed below are T cell receptor beta chains from one sample, sequenced in a study of shared clonotypes between healthy human individuals. Repertoires were generated with immunoSEQ multiplex PCR, while TCRdb's copy carries only in-frame clones and drops some. The data contain around 1.9 million clones, roughly 91% of them singletons. Input material: naive CD8+ T cells from PBMCs. The receptors were gathered from a man aged 18 to 29 in good health. Some clones in this sample may be carry-over from other donors' samples. CDR3s include the opening cysteine and the closing phenylalanine or tryptophan.

V	J	CDR3
TRBV19	TRBJ1-2	CASSMNGAAEDYTF
TRBV5-5	TRBJ2-7	CASSLIFFELAGESYEQYF
TRBV6-4	TRBJ1-1	CASSFRGGTEAFF
TRBV27	TRBJ1-5	CASSPGTLSPNQPQHF
TRBV29-1	TRBJ2-1	CSVERGIVELGEQFF
TRBV30	TRBJ2-6	CAWSVLLVHLASGANVLTF
TRBV6-5	TRBJ2-7	CASSWYGGYEQYF
TRBV5-4	TRBJ1-2	CASSTPGQDYGYTF
TRBV5-5	TRBJ1-1	CASKEVYLTEAFF
TRBV13	TRBJ1-1	CASSSQEVAFF
TRBV25-1	TRBJ2-2	CASSESSNTGELFF
TRBV29-1	TRBJ2-2	CSVRVSGELFF
TRBV6-1	TRBJ1-1	CASSARDTLGAFF
TRBV5-1	TRBJ2-5	CASSLALAGVLETQYF
TRBV2	TRBJ2-7	CASSEDSAYEQYF
TRBV11-2	TRBJ2-5	CASSSRMASGRFVMSQYF
TRBV10-3	TRBJ1-1	CAISEGAAPVMNTEAFF
TRBV28	TRBJ2-6	CASSSESVKSASGANVLTF
TRBV5-4	TRBJ2-7	CASSLGGLLNYEQYF
TRBV7-8	TRBJ1-4	CASSLGRGKLFF
TRBV5-1	TRBJ2-7	CASSLSGFRTEFLDEQYF
TRBV25-1	TRBJ2-3	CASSERTGLADTQYF
TRBV7-9	TRBJ1-1	CASSHGPEGDTEAFF
TRBV5-1	TRBJ2-7	CASSLDNSYEQYF
TRBV10-3	TRBJ1-1	CAISEIESGTEAFF
TRBV10-1	TRBJ2-2	CASSEFGRSNTGELFF
TRBV15	TRBJ2-1	CATSRVVLAGVMGNEQFF
TRBV9	TRBJ2-7	CASSVGSADLKQYF
TRBV7-9	TRBJ1-4	CASSWGQEIMGNEKLFF
TRBV4-3	TRBJ2-7	CASSLKGGFHEQYF
TRBV6-5	TRBJ1-1	CASSDPDHTEAFF
TRBV23-1	TRBJ2-7	CASSQPGQGGPYEQYF
TRBV7-6	TRBJ2-1	CASSLASSHEQFF
TRBV27	TRBJ2-1	CASSTRQGYSSYNEQFF
TRBV27	TRBJ2-3	CASRSFRLSGTDTQYF
TRBV5-4	TRBJ2-2	CASSLSTGGELFF
TRBV11-3	TRBJ2-3	CASSLPSRADTQYF
TRBV7-3	TRBJ2-7	CASSLDRSGSYEQYF
TRBV9	TRBJ2-1	CASSIRPGTEHEQFF
TRBV5-5	TRBJ2-1	CASSPPNNEQFF
TRBV11-2	TRBJ2-7	CASSSGGGLVSYEQYF
TRBV7-8	TRBJ1-1	CASSRGGTEAFF
TRBV14	TRBJ2-3	CASSQGVLAGATDTQYF
TRBV28	TRBJ2-7	CASSGRPGQGGYEQYF
TRBV11-2	TRBJ2-1	CASSLAGTPYNEQFF
TRBV6-6	TRBJ2-7	CASSYQYGEQYF